This T cell receptor (beta chain) stems from a study of cytomegalovirus exposure and HLA in healthy donors. Study as a whole: Drawn from HLA-typed donors, around 85 million unique TCRs were held in an early data release. General observations from the study: In a later analysis, HLA-C alleles had the fewest associated TCRs, DRB1 alleles the most.

Comments on this clone: Its antigen remains unidentified.

Trimming cost V 2 bases and J 2 bases, with 10 bases left between them. CDR3 length equals 14 residues. From germline, CDR1 is MNHEY and CDR2 SMNVEV (reference sequence). Primers for the PCR totalled 60 Vbeta and 13 Jbeta. Libraries were prepared by immunoSEQ multiplex PCR; TCRdb keeps only in-frame clonotypes and omits some of them. The table lists approximately 100,000 clones, about 81% of them singletons. What was sequenced was PBMCs. The TCR was taken from a man aged 35 to 55 in good health and CMV-seronegative. The chain employs TRBV27 and TRBJ2-7; D is possibly TRBD2 (6 bases). The CDR3 sequence: CASSLGLAPYEQYF. The DNA for the CDR3 is TGTGCCAGCAGTTTAGGGCTAGCGCCCTACGAGCAGTACTTC.